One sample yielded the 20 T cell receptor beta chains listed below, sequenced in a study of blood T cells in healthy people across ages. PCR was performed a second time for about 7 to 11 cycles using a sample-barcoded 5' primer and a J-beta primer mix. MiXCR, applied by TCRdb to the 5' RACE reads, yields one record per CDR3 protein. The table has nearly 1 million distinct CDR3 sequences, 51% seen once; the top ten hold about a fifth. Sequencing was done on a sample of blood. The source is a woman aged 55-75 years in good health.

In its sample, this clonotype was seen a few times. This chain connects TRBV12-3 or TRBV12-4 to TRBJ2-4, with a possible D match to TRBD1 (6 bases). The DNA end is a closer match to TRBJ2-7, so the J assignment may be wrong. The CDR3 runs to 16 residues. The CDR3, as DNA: TGTGCCAGCAGTTCTCAGGGGCCGGGGATCTCCTACGAGCAGTACTTC. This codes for CASSSQGPGISYEQYF.

DNA of the CDR3: TGTGCCAGCTCCCTCGGACAGGGCATTTCACCCCTCCACTTT. It is translated as CASSLGQGISPLHF. The J gene is TRBJ1-6, the V gene TRBV18; 8 nucleotides align to TRBD1. Germline V gene sequence: CDR1 KGHSH, CDR2 LQKENI. With 6 bases clipped from V and 9 bases from J, the junction kept 7 bases outside the gene matches. The CDR3 has 14 residues.

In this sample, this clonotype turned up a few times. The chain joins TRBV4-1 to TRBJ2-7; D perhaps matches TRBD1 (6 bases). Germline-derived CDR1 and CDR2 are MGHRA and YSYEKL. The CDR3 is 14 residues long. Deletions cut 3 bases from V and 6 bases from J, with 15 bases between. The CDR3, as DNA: TGCGCCAGCAGCCAGGCATCGACAGGTCGCGAGCAGTACTTC. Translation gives CASSQASTGREQYF.

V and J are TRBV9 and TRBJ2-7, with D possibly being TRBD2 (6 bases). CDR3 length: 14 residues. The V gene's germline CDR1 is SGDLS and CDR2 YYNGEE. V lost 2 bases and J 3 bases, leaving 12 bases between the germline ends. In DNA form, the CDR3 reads TGTGCCAGCAGCGTTGGTGGGGGACTCTACGAGCAGTACTTC. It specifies CASSVGGGLYEQYF.

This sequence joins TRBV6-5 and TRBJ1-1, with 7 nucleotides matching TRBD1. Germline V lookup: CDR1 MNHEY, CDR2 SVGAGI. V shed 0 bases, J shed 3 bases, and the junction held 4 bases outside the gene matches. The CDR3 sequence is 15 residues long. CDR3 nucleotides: TGTGCCAGCAGTTACTCGAGACAGGGTTACACTGAAGCTTTCTTT. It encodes CASSYSRQGYTEAFF.

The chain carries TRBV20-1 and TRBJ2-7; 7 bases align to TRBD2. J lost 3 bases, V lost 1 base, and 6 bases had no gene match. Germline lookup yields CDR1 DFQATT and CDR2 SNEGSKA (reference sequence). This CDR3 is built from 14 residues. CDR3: CSARVASGDYEQYF. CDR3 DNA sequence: TGCAGTGCTAGAGTGGCTAGCGGAGACTACGAGCAGTACTTC.

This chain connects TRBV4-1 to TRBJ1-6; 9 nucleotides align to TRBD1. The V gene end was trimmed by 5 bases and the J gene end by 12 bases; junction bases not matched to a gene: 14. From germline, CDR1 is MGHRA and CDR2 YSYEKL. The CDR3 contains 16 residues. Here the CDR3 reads CASSGAGRDRVLPLHF. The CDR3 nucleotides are TGCGCCAGCAGCGGCGCTGGGCGGGACAGGGTTTTACCCCTCCACTTT.

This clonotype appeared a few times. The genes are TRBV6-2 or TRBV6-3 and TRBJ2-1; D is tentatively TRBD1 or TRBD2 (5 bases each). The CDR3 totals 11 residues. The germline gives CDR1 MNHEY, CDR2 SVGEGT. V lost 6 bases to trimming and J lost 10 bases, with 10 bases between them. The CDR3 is CASSHRGEQFF. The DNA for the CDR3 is TGTGCCAGCAGCCACCGGGGCGAGCAGTTCTTC.

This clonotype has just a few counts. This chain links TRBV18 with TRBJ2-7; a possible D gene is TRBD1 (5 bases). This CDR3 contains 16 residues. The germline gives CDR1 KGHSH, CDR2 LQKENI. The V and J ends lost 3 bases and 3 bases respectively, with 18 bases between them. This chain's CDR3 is CASSPGTGWSDYEQYF. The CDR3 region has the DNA TGTGCCAGCTCACCGGGAACAGGATGGTCTGACTACGAGCAGTACTTC. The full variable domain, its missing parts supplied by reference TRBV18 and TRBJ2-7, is NAGVMQNPRHLVRRRGQEARLRCSPMKGHSHVYWYRQLPEEGLKFMVYLQKENIIDESGMPKERFSAEFPKEGPSILRIQQVVRGDSAAYFCASSPGTGWSDYEQYFGPGTRLTVT.

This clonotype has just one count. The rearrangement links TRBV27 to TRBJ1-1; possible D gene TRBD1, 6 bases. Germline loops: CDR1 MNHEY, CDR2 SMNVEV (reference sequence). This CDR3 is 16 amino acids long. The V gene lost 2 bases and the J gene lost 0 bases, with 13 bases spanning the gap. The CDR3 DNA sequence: TGTGCCAGCAGTTTAGGGACAACTACTTTGAACACTGAAGCTTTCTTT. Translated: CASSLGTTTLNTEAFF.

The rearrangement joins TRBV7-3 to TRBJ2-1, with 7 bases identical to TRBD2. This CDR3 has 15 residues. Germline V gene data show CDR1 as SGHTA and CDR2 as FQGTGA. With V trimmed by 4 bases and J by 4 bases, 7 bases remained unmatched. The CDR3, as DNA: TGTGCCAGCAGCTCACAAGCGGGACCTTACAATGAGCAGTTCTTC. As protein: CASSSQAGPYNEQFF.

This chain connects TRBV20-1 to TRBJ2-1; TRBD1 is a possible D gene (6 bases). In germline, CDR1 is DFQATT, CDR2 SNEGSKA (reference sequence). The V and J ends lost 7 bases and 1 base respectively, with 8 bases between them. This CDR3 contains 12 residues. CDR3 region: CSGTVSYNEQFF. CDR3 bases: TGCAGTGGGACAGTATCCTACAATGAGCAGTTCTTC.

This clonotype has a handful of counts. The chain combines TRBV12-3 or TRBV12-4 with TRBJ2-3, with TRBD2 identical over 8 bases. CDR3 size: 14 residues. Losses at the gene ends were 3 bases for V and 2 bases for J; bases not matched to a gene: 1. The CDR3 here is CASSFSGNTDTQYF. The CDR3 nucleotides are TGTGCCAGCAGTTTTAGCGGGAACACAGATACGCAGTATTTT.

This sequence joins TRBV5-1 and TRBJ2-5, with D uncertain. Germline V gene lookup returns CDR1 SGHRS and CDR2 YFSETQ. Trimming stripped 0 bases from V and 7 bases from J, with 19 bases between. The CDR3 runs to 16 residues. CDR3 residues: CASSLGVSREMGTQYF. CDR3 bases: TGCGCCAGCAGCTTGGGCGTATCCAGAGAGATGGGGACCCAGTACTTC.

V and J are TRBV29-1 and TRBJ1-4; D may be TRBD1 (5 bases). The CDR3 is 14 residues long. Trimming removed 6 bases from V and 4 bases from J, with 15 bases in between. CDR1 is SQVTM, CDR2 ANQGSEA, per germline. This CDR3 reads CSVSPGLVNEKLFF. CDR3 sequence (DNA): TGCAGCGTCAGTCCGGGACTCGTTAATGAAAAACTGTTTTTT.

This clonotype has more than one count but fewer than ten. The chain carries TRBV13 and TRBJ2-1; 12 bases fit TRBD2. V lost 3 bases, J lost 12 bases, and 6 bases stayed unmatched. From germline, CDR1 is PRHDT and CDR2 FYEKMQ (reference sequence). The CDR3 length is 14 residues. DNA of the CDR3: TGTGCCAGCAGCTTGACTAGCGGGAGTAGGGTGCAGTTCTTC. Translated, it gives CASSLTSGSRVQFF.

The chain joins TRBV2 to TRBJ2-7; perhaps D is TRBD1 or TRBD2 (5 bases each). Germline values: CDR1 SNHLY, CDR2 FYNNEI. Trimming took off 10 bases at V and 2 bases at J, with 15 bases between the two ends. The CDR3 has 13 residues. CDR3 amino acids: CATGTLTPYEQYF. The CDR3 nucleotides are TGTGCCACCGGGACCCTGACACCCTACGAGCAGTACTTC.

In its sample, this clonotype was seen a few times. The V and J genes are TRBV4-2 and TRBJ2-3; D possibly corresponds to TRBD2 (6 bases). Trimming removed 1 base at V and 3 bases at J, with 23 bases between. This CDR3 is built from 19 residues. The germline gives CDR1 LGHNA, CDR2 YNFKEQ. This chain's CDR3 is CASSQGRIADTHRTDTQYF. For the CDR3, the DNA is TGTGCCAGCAGCCAAGGAAGGATAGCGGACACGCATAGAACAGATACGCAGTATTTT.

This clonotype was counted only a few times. CDR3 protein: CASSLRQGANVLTF. Here the CDR3 DNA reads TGTGCCAGCAGCCTCAGACAGGGGGCCAACGTCCTGACTTTC. The chain couples TRBV7-2 to TRBJ2-6, with a tentative D call TRBD1 (5 bases). The CDR3 consists of 14 residues. Trimming shortened V by 5 bases and J by 4 bases, and 9 bases separated the two germline ends. CDR1 is SGHTA, CDR2 FQGNSA, per germline.

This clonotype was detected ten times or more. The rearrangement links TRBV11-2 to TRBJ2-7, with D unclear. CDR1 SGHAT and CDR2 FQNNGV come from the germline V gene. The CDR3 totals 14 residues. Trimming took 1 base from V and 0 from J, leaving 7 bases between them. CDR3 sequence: CASSLVGHSYEQYF. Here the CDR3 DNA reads TGTGCCAGCAGCTTAGTGGGCCACTCCTACGAGCAGTACTTC.